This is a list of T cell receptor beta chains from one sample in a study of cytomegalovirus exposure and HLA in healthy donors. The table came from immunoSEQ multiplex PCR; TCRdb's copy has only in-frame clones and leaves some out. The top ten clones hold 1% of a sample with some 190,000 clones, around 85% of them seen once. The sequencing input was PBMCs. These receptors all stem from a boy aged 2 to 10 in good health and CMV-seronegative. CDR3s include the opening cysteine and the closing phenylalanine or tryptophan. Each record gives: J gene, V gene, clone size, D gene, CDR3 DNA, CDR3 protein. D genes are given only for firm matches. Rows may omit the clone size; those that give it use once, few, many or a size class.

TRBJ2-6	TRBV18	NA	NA	TGTGCCAGCTCACCGCAGGGGTCGGGGGCCAACGTCCTGACTTTC	CASSPQGSGANVLTF
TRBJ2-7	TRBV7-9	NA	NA	TGTGCCAGCAGCTCTCCCTCTCGGGGGGAGCAGTACTTC	CASSSPSRGEQYF
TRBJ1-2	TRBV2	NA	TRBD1	TGTGCCAGCAGTGAAGGGCGGACAGGGGCGTATGGCTACACCTTC	CASSEGRTGAYGYTF
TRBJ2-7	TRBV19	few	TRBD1	TGTGCCAGTAGTGCGGCGGGACAGGGCTACGAGCAGTACTTC	CASSAAGQGYEQYF
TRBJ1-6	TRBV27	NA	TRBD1	TGTGCCAGCAGTCGACAGGGGGCGAGGTCACCCCTCCACTTT	CASSRQGARSPLHF
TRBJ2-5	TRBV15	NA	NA	TGTGCCACCAGCAGAGGGGCCCTAGGGGCGACCCAGTACTTC	CATSRGALGATQYF
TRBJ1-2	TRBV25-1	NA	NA	TGTGCCAGCAGTGTGCACTATAACTATGGCTACACCTTC	CASSVHYNYGYTF
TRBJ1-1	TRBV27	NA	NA	TGTGCCAGTTCCTTGAAGGGGGTGAGGACTGAAGCTTTCTTT	CASSLKGVRTEAFF
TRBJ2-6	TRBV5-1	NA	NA	TGCGCCAGCAGCTACAGCTCTGGGGCCAACGTCCTGACTTTC	CASSYSSGANVLTF
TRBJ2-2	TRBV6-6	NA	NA	TGTGCCAGCAGTTACCTTCTACCATCCGGGGAGCTGTTTTTT	CASSYLLPSGELFF
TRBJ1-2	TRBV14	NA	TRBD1	TGTGCCAGCAGTCTGACAGGGGGCGGTTATGGCTACACCTTC	CASSLTGGGYGYTF
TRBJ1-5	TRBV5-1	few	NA	TGCGCCAGCAGCACGGGGGACGGATACAATCAGCCCCAGCATTTT	CASSTGDGYNQPQHF
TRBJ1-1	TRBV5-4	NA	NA	TGTGCCAGCAGCTCGAGCATAAACAGGGAGACCACTGAAGCTTTCTTT	CASSSSINRETTEAFF
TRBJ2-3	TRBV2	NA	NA	TGTGCCAGCAGTGTTACACAGTCAGATACGCAGTATTTT	CASSVTQSDTQYF
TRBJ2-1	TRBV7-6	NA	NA	TGTGCCAGCAGCTTAAGTGGGCTAACGTTCGAGCAGTTCTTC	CASSLSGLTFEQFF
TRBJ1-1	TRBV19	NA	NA	TGTGCCAGTAGTATGGGGGCCAATCGGGTGAACACTGAAGCTTTCTTT	CASSMGANRVNTEAFF
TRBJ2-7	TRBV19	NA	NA	TGTGCCAGTAGGGAGGGGTACGAGCAGTACTTC	CASREGYEQYF
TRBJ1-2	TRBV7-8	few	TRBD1	TGTGCCAGCAGCGCGACAGGGCCCTATGGCTACACCTTC	CASSATGPYGYTF
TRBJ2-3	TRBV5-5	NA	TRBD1	TGTGCCAGCAGCCCGGACAGGGGGGGAGATACGCAGTATTTT	CASSPDRGGDTQYF
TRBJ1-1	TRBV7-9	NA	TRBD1	TGTGCCAGCAGCTTTTTGGGGACAGACACATCAAGGAACACTGAAGCTTTCTTT	CASSFLGTDTSRNTEAFF
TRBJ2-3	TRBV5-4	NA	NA	TGTGCCAGCAGCTTGGCAGGGGGGACAGATACGCAGTATTTT	CASSLAGGTDTQYF
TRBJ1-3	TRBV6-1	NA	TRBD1	TGTGCCAGCAGGCGCAGGGGGCTAGGGGACACCATATATTTT	CASRRRGLGDTIYF
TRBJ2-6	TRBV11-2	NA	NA	TGTGCCAGCAGCTTAAGGGACACGGTTAGGGCCAACGTCCTGACTTTC	CASSLRDTVRANVLTF
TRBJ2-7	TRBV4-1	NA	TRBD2	TGCGCCAGCAGCCAAGATCAGAAGCGGGATCCCCCCTACGAGCAGTACTTC	CASSQDQKRDPPYEQYF
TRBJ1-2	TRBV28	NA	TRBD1	TGTGCCAGCAGCCCATCCGGGACAGGGGTGGACTATGGCTACACCTTC	CASSPSGTGVDYGYTF
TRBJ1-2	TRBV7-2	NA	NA	TGTGCCAGCAGCTCCCTACAGGGTAACTATGGCTACACCTTC	CASSSLQGNYGYTF
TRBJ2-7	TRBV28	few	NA	TGTGCCAGCACCCCCAGGGGACAAGCCTACGAGCAGTACTTC	CASTPRGQAYEQYF
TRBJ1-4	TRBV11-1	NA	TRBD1	TGTGCCAGCAGCCGCAACAGGGGCCCTAATGAAAAACTGTTTTTT	CASSRNRGPNEKLFF
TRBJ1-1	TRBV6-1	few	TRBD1	TGTGCCAGCAGGCAGGGGGCGGTCACTGAAGCTTTCTTT	CASRQGAVTEAFF
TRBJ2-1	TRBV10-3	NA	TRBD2	TGTGCCATTAAAACCGGGAGGGCCGGCTACAATGAGCAGTTCTTC	CAIKTGRAGYNEQFF
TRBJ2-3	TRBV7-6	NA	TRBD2	TGTGCCAGCAGCTCGCCTGGCGGACTAGCGGGGGGGAGCACAGATACGCAGTATTTT	CASSSPGGLAGGSTDTQYF
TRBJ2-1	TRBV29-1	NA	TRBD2	TGCAGCGCAGAGCGGGGCCTTTCCTACAATGAGCAGTTCTTC	CSAERGLSYNEQFF
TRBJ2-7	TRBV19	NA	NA	TGTGCCAGTAGCGGCAGGGGTTTTTCCTACGAGCAGTACTTC	CASSGRGFSYEQYF
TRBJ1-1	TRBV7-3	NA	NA	TGTGCCAGCAGCTTAGAGAGAGCTATGAACACTGAAGCTTTCTTT	CASSLERAMNTEAFF
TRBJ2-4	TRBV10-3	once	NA	TGTGCCATCAGTGAGACTATACTAGCCAAAAACATTCAGTACTTC	CAISETILAKNIQYF
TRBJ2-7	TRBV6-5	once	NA	TGTGCCAGCAGTTTCCGGACGCCGGGGAACGAGCAGTACTTC	CASSFRTPGNEQYF
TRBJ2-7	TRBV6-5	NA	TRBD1	TGTGCCAGCAGTTACTCGAACCCAGGGGGCGCGGGGGAGCAGTACTTC	CASSYSNPGGAGEQYF
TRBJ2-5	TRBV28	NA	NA	TGTGCCAGCAGTTTATGGTCCAGGGGAGGGTCAGAGACCCAGTACTTC	CASSLWSRGGSETQYF
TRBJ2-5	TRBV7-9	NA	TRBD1	TGTTCCAGCAGCTCGCCGGGACAGGGAGTGACCCAGTACTTC	CSSSSPGQGVTQYF
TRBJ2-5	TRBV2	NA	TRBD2	TGTGCCAGCAGTGTACCGTCTACTAGCGGGAGTTTCGGGGAGACCCAGTACTTC	CASSVPSTSGSFGETQYF
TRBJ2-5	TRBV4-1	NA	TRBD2	TGCGCCAGCAGCCTCTTGGCGGGAGGGAGAGAGACCCAGTACTTC	CASSLLAGGRETQYF
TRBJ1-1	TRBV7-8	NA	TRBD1	TGTGCCAGCAGCTTAAGGACAGGCAATCTGAACACTGAAGCTTTCTTT	CASSLRTGNLNTEAFF
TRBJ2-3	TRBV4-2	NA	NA	TGTGCCAGCAGCCAAGGTGGCGGGGAACACACAGATACGCAGTATTTT	CASSQGGGEHTDTQYF
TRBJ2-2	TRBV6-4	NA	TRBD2	TGTGCCAGCAGAGCGGGAGAAAGGATCGGGGAGCTGTTTTTT	CASRAGERIGELFF
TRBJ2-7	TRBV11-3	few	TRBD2	TGTGCCAGCAGCCCCGGGAGGGGGGCAAGCTCCTACGAGCAGTACTTC	CASSPGRGASSYEQYF
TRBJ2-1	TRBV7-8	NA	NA	TGTGCCAGCAGCTTAGTAAACTATGAGCAGTTCTTC	CASSLVNYEQFF
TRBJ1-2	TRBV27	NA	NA	TGTGCCAGCTCACAAGCGGGGAAGGGGGGCTACACCTTC	CASSQAGKGGYTF
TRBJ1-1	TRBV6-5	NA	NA	TGTGCCAGCAGTTTACTCAGGAAACCGGTGAACACTGAAGCTTTCTTT	CASSLLRKPVNTEAFF
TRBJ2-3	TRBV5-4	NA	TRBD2	TGTGCCAGCAGCTTAGGTGGTAGCGGGAGTGTCACAGATACGCAGTATTTT	CASSLGGSGSVTDTQYF
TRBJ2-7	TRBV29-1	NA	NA	TGCAGCGTTGAAGACGAAGCCTCCTACGAGCAGTACTTC	CSVEDEASYEQYF
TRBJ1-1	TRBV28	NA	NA	TGTGCCAGCAGTAGAGGGGGAATGAACACTGAAGCTTTCTTT	CASSRGGMNTEAFF
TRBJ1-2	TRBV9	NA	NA	TGTGCCAGCAGCGTAGCTGGCGGGGCGGACTATGGCTACACCTTC	CASSVAGGADYGYTF